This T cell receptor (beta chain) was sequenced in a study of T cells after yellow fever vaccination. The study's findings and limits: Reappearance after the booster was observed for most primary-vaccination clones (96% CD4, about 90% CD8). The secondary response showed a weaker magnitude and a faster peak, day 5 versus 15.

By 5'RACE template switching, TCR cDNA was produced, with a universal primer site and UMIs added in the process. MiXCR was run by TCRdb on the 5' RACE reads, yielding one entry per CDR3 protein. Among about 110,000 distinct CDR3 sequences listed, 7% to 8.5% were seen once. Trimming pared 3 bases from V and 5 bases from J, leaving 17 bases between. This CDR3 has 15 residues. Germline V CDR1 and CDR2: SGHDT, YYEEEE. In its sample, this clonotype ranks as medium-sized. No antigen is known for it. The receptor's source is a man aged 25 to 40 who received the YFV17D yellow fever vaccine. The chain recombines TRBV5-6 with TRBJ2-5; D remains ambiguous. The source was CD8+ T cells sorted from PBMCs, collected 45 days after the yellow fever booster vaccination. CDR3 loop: CASSSQRIRWETQYF. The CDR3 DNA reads TGTGCCAGCAGCTCCCAGAGAATTAGGTGGGAGACCCAGTACTTC.